This entry features one TCR beta chain sequence. Its antigen is still unknown. The data were obtained in a study of cytomegalovirus exposure and HLA in healthy donors. About the research overall: Roughly 80% of 350 to 400 genotyped donors fell in the Caucasian-associated ancestry cluster. Findings and limits, study-wide: The study listed approximately 160 cytomegalovirus-associated TCR beta chains. In terms of immune exposure information, only CMV serostatus was available.

PCR used 60 Vbeta primers and 13 Jbeta primers. Only in-frame clones appear in the TCRdb table, and some are missing; sequencing was by immunoSEQ multiplex PCR. The data show some 150,000 clones, with over 65% seen just once and around 4.1% held by the top ten. Germline V gene data show CDR1 as LNHDA and CDR2 as SQIVND (reference sequence). Between the trimmed V and J ends, which lost 2 bases and 0 bases, there was a span of 10 bases. The CDR3 has 15 amino acids. The sequenced material came from PBMCs. The receptor was derived from a man in his late teens or twenties in good health and CMV-seropositive. The chain has TRBV19 and TRBJ1-1, with D perhaps TRBD1 (5 bases). CDR3 DNA sequence: TGTGCCAGTAGTATAAGGACACCGCTGAACACTGAAGCTTTCTTT. Its protein product is CASSIRTPLNTEAFF. Supplemented by reference TRBV19 and TRBJ1-1, the full variable domain reads DGGITQSPKYLFRKEGQNVTLSCEQNLNHDAMYWYRQDPGQGLRLIYYSQIVNDFQKGDIAEGYSVSREKKESFPLTVTSAQKNPTAFYLCASSIRTPLNTEAFFGQGTRLTVV.